This TCR beta chain came from a study of blood T cell repertoires in COVID-19. Study-level information: Acute-phase and convalescent COVID-19 samples originated in the United States, Italy and Spain.

Original methodology: Researchers report that nucleated cell counts were estimated from reference gene primer amplification. Some clones are missing from TCRdb's copy, which holds only in-frame ones; the method was immunoSEQ multiplex PCR. V and J calls and clone size are copied from that table; D and trimming were computed from the DNA. In the table there are under 300,000 clones, approximately 91% of which are singletons. The CDR3 sequence is 14 residues long. Germline V CDR1 and CDR2: MNHNS, SASEGT. The V gene lost 1 base and the J gene lost 6 bases, with 13 bases spanning the gap. Participant ages covered about 18 to 90 years across 24 US areas. Participants' own reports of clinical history determined their cohort assignment.

This sequence joins TRBV6-1 and TRBJ2-7, with D possibly matching TRBD2 (5 bases). Sequenced sample: PBMCs or T cells enriched from blood (not recorded which). This TCR derives from a young woman who had recovered from COVID-19. The CDR3 loop reads CASSEGLVGGEQYF. The CDR3 DNA is TGTGCCAGCAGTGAAGGGCTTGTAGGAGGCGAGCAGTACTTC.